The TCR beta chain described here comes from a study of blood T cell repertoires in COVID-19 (TCRdb year 2020). The study in broad terms: For ImmuneRACE Cohort 3, a participant was defined as recovered based on two consecutive negative NP/OP PCR tests, clearance by a healthcare professional, or resolution of symptoms. Deeply sampled blood TCRbeta repertoires from subjects exposed to, actively infected with, or recovered from COVID-19 were included in the dataset. The material from the prospective study consisted of cDNA or gDNA derived from T cells, B-cell-depleted T cells, or PBMCs. Samples covering the acute and convalescent phases of COVID-19 were provided by collaborators in the United States, Italy and Spain. The repertoires were made available in a free public database intended to serve as a resource for research on the immune response to SARS-CoV-2. Samples came from the ongoing ImmuneRACE study (first 160 participants) plus 1,254 subjects from 6 global collaborators. The sample metadata nearly always contained a de-identified subject ID, COVID-19 status, age in years and sex. HLA class I and class II types, where available, came from metadata supplied by the sample provider rather than from assay-based typing.

CDR1 and CDR2, looked up from the germline V gene, are MDHEN and SYDVKM. V lost 5 bases and J lost 4 bases; the stretch between them is 9 bases long. The CDR3 has 14 amino acids, counting the end cysteine and phenylalanine. Of all the DNA, just the CDR3 is kept, 42 bases in frame from base 1. Enrolling through a virtual design, the prospective study's participants ranged in age from roughly 18 to 100 years and lived across roughly 24 United States geographic areas. In the prospective study, cohorts were assigned on the basis of participant-reported clinical history obtained from a screening survey and a study questionnaire. Each participant in the prospective study had whole blood, serum and a nasopharyngeal or oropharyngeal swab collected by mobile phlebotomists. Additional blood draws and questionnaires over an approximately 2-month period could optionally be provided by prospective study participants. Prospective study blood samples were shipped either frozen or at room temperature before DNA extraction.

On this clone: It has no known antigen specificity. Base qualities are not recorded, but no much larger clone differs from it by a single base.

Findings and caveats that apply to the study as a whole: The amount of clinical and demographic metadata varied by source and participant and was provided uncurated.

TCRbeta CDR3 regions were amplified from genomic DNA by means of the immunoSEQ Assay, a bias-controlled multiplex PCR. As for how the authors treated the data: The number of nucleated cells in each sample was estimated from the amplification of reference gene primers within the assay. Sequence reads were collapsed and filtered to measure the absolute abundance of every unique TCRbeta CDR3 rearrangement. For each sample, productive Simpson clonality was calculated as the square root of Simpson's diversity index across productive rearrangements. Drawn from immuneACCESS, this table holds only the in-frame rearrangements with V and J called that TCRdb kept. Clones are partly lost; checked studies trace under half to an unresolved V gene and leave the rest unexplained. The V and J calls and clone size come from that table; D and trimming were worked out from the DNA. The table for this sample lists about 280,000 clones; more than 70% of them were counted only once. The ten largest clones take up 2% to 2.5% of the sample.

The TCR sequence derives from a woman aged 60 to 75 in a cohort exposed to, infected with or recovered from COVID-19 (not recorded which). Material for sequencing was PBMCs or T cells enriched from blood (not recorded which). The sequence joins TRBV28 to TRBJ2-6; the D gene is possibly TRBD2, with 6 bases matching. This receptor has the CDR3 CASSGGLGANVLTF. The sequence in DNA is TGTGCCAGCAGTGGAGGGCTGGGGGCCAACGTCCTGACTTTC.